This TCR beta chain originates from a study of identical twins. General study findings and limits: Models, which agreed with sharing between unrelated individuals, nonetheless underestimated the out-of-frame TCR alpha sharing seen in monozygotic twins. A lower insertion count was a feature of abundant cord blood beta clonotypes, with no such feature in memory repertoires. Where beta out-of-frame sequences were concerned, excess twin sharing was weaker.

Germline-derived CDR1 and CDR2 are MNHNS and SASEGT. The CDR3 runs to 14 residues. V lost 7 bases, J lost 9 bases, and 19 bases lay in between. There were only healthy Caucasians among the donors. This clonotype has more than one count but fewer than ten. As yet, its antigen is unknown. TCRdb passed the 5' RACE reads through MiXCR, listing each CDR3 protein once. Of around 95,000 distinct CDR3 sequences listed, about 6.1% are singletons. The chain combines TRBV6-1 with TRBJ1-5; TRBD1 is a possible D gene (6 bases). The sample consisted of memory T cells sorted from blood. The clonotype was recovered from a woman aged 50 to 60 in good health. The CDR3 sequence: CASIWGGGILPQHF. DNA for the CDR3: TGTGCCAGCATTTGGGGGGGCGGCATTTTGCCCCAGCATTTT.